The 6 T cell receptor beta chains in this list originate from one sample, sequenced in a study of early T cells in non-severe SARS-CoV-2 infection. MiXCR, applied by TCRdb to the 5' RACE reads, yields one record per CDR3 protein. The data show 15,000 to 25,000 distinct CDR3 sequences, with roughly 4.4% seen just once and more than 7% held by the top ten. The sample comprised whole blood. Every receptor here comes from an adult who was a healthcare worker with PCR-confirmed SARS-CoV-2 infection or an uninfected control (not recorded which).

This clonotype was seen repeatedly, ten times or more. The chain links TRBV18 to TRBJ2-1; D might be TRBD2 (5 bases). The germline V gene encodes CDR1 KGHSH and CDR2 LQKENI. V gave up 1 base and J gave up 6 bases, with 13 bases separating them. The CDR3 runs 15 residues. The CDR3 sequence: CASSPRPGEGNEQFF. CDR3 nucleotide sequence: TGTGCCAGCTCACCACGACCAGGCGAGGGCAATGAGCAGTTCTTC.

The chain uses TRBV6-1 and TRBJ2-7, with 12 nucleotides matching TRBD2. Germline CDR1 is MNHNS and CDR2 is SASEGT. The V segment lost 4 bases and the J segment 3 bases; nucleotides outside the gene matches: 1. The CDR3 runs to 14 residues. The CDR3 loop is CASSGTSGVYEQYF. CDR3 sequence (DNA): TGTGCCAGCAGTGGGACTAGCGGGGTCTACGAGCAGTACTTC.

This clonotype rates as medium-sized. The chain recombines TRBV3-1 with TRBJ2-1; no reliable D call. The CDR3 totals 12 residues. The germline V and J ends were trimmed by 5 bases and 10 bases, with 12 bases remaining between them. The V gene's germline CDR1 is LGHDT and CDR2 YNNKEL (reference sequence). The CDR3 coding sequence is TGTGCCAGCAGCTGGAGTACGGTCGAGCAGTTCTTC. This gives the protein CASSWSTVEQFF.

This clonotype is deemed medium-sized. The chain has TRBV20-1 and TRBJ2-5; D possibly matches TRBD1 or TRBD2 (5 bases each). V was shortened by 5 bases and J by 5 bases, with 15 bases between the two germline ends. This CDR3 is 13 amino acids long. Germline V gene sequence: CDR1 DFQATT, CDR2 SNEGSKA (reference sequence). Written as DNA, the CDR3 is TGCAGTGCTTTTCTCTCAGGGAGTGAGACCCAGTACTTC. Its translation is CSAFLSGSETQYF.

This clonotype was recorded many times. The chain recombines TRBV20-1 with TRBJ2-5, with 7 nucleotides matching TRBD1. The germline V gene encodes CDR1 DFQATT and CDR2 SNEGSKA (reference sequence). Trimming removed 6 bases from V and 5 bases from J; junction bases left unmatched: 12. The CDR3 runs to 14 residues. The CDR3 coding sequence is TGCAGTGCGGAACAGGGGATTGTTTTCGAGACCCAGTACTTC. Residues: CSAEQGIVFETQYF.

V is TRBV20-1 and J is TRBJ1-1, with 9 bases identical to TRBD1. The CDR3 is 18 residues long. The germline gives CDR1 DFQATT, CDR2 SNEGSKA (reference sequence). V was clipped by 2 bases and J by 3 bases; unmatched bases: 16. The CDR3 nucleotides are TGCAGTGCTAGACCCCGATCAGGGACAGGGATTGGGTACACTGAAGCTTTCTTT. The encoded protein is CSARPRSGTGIGYTEAFF.